Listed here are 2 T cell receptor beta chains from one sample, sequenced in a study of blood T cell repertoires in COVID-19. Clones were sequenced by immunoSEQ multiplex PCR, and TCRdb holds only the in-frame ones, with some missing. The top ten clones hold approximately 4% of a sample with about 180,000 clones, about 91% of them seen once. The specimen was peripheral blood. The receptors shown here come from a woman aged 30 to 39 with acute or convalescent COVID-19.

The J gene is TRBJ2-5, the V gene TRBV10-3, with TRBD2 matching 7 bases. CDR1 and CDR2 from the germline V gene are ENHRY and SYGVKD. Trimming at V came to 9 bases and at J to 3 bases, leaving 4 bases not matched to a gene. The CDR3 length is 12 residues. CDR3 sequence (DNA): TGTGCCATTGGCGGACTAGAAGAGACCCAGTACTTC. It translates to CAIGGLEETQYF.

The chain carries TRBV28 and TRBJ1-4, with TRBD1 matching over 7 bases. Per germline, CDR1 MDHEN and CDR2 SYDVKM. The CDR3 consists of 15 residues. The trim removed 3 bases at V and 7 bases at J, leaving 8 bases unmatched. The CDR3 protein is CASSFPRAGGEKLFF. CDR3 coding DNA: TGTGCCAGCAGTTTCCCGAGGGCAGGGGGTGAAAAACTGTTTTTT.